Sequencing of this TCR beta chain was carried out in a study of OX40 agonist ivuxolimab in advanced cancers. Across the whole study: Among those enrolled, mean age was 60 years (range about 23 to 80) and 70% to 85% were male. Three individuals attained partial responses, comprising one hepatocellular carcinoma case and two cutaneous melanoma cases. Study-wide findings and caveats: At doses 0.1 to 3.0 mg/kg, CD4+ and CD8+ clones expanded.

TCRdb's table, derived via immunoSEQ multiplex PCR, lists solely in-frame clones and lacks some. The profile shows 12,000 or so clones, around 66% of them singletons. The CDR3 runs 17 residues. The V gene end was trimmed by 1 base and the J gene end by 3 bases; junction bases not matched to a gene: 1. Germline CDR1 and CDR2: SGHNT and YENEEA. On this clone: What it recognizes is unknown.

The V call is TRBV11-3, the J call TRBJ2-1; TRBD2 matches 15 bases. This specimen was CD4+ or CD8+ T cells sorted from blood, taken in a trial of the OX40 agonist ivuxolimab. The receptor's source is an adult with an advanced solid tumor such as melanoma, head and neck, liver or kidney cancer. DNA for the CDR3: TGTGCCAGCAGCTTAGGGACTAGCGGGAGGGACTACAATGAGCAGTTCTTC. Residues: CASSLGTSGRDYNEQFF.